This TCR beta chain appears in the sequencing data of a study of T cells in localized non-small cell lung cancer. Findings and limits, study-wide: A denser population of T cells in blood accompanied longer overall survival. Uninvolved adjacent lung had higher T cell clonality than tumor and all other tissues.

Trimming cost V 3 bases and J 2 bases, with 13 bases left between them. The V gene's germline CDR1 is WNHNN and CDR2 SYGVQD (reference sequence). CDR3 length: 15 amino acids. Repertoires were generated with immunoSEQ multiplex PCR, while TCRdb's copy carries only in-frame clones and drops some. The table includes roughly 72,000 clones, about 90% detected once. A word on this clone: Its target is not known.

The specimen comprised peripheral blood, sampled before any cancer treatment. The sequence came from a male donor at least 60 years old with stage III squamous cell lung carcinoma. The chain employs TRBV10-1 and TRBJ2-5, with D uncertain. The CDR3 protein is CASSDPGQPQETQYF. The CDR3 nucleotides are TGCGCCAGCAGTGACCCCGGGCAGCCACAAGAGACCCAGTACTTC.